Listed below are T cell receptor beta chains from one sample, sequenced in a study of blood T cell repertoires in COVID-19. Measured with immunoSEQ multiplex PCR; TCRdb has only the in-frame clones, and not every one. Among roughly 85,000 clones, 70% to 90% were seen once, and the ten largest hold about 25%. Sequenced input: peripheral blood. These receptors came from a man aged 50-59 years with active or convalescent COVID-19. The CDR3 runs from the conserved cysteine through the conserved F or W. A D gene is named only where the DNA matches it firmly. For some rows the clone size is stated as once, few or many, or as a class when expanded; others skip it.

15,TRBD1,TRBV6-2/TRBV6-3,once,TRBJ1-5,CASSYSGTGHQPQHF,TGTGCCAGCAGTTACTCCGGGACAGGCCATCAGCCCCAGCATTTT
15,TRBD1,TRBV2,-,TRBJ1-3,CASSIRQGAGNTIYF,TGTGCCAGCAGTATTAGACAGGGGGCCGGAAACACCATATATTTT
16,-,TRBV7-6,-,TRBJ2-3,CASSSRSGQSTDTQYF,TGTGCCAGCAGCTCCCGAAGCGGGCAAAGCACAGATACGCAGTATTTT
14,-,TRBV9,-,TRBJ1-1,CASSVNEQGHVPFF,TGTGCCAGCAGCGTAAATGAACAGGGACACGTCCCTTTCTTT
15,TRBD1,TRBV6-1,-,TRBJ2-7,CASSDPDRIGYEQYF,TGTGCCAGCAGTGACCCGGACAGGATCGGCTACGAGCAGTACTTC
14,-,TRBV6-5,-,TRBJ1-6,CASRKEGENSPLHF,TGTGCCAGCAGGAAGGAGGGAGAGAATTCACCCCTCCACTTT
14,-,TRBV2,once,TRBJ2-2,CASRAVGGSGELFF,TGTGCCAGCAGGGCAGTAGGGGGTTCCGGGGAGCTGTTTTTT
13,-,TRBV5-1,-,TRBJ2-5,CASSLNGWETQYF,TGCGCCAGCAGCTTGAATGGCTGGGAGACCCAGTACTTC
14,TRBD1,TRBV6-2/TRBV6-3,-,TRBJ2-7,CASSLTGGLSEQYF,TGTGCCAGCAGTCTAACAGGGGGCTTGTCCGAGCAGTACTTC
13,-,TRBV10-3,-,TRBJ1-1,CAISESKRTEAFF,TGTGCCATCAGTGAGTCGAAGAGGACTGAAGCTTTCTTT
17,-,TRBV25-1,-,TRBJ2-7,CASSAARDPFSGYEQYF,TGTGCCAGCAGTGCTGCCAGGGATCCGTTTAGTGGCTACGAGCAGTACTTC
15,TRBD2,TRBV28,-,TRBJ2-2,CASRSGTPNTGELFF,TGTGCCAGCAGAAGCGGGACTCCGAACACCGGGGAGCTGTTTTTT
17,-,TRBV2,-,TRBJ1-4,CASRLGAVHTTNEKLFF,TGTGCCAGCAGACTTGGGGCAGTCCACACAACTAATGAAAAACTGTTTTTT
16,-,TRBV5-6,-,TRBJ1-4,CASSQGGWGVGEKLFF,TGTGCCAGCAGCCAAGGAGGCTGGGGGGTCGGGGAAAAACTGTTTTTT
16,TRBD2,TRBV9,-,TRBJ2-3,CASSVEGLAFSDTQYF,TGTGCCAGCAGCGTAGAGGGACTAGCGTTCTCAGATACGCAGTATTTT
15,-,TRBV24-1,-,TRBJ2-1,CATAKVGGLYNEQFF,TGTGCCACCGCAAAAGTGGGGGGGCTTTACAATGAGCAGTTCTTC
16,TRBD2,TRBV10-1,few,TRBJ2-2,CASSEWVAGETGELFF,TGCGCCAGCAGTGAGTGGGTAGCGGGAGAAACCGGGGAGCTGTTTTTT
18,TRBD2,TRBV18,-,TRBJ2-1,CASSPKATSASIIHEQFF,TGTGCCAGCTCACCGAAAGCCACTAGCGCGAGTATAATCCATGAGCAGTTCTTC
12,-,TRBV27,-,TRBJ1-2,CASRAGFGGYTF,TGTGCCAGCAGGGCAGGGTTCGGGGGCTACACCTTC
14,TRBD2,TRBV11-1,-,TRBJ2-5,CASSLGTSAETQYF,TGTGCCAGCAGCTTGGGGACTAGCGCGGAGACCCAGTACTTC
13,TRBD1,TRBV10-3,-,TRBJ1-5,CAIRDRVGQPQHF,TGTGCCATCAGGGACAGGGTGGGTCAGCCCCAGCATTTT
13,TRBD2,TRBV6-5,few,TRBJ2-3,CASSPQRGDTQYF,TGTGCCAGCAGTCCGCAGCGGGGAGATACGCAGTATTTT
16,-,TRBV6-2/TRBV6-3,-,TRBJ1-5,CASSYSSGFRNQPQHF,TGTGCCAGCAGTTACTCGTCAGGTTTTCGCAATCAGCCCCAGCATTTT
15,TRBD2,TRBV4-3,-,TRBJ2-5,CASSQDWLAGETQYF,TGCGCCAGCAGCCAAGATTGGCTAGCGGGGGAGACCCAGTACTTC